This TCR beta chain came from a study of T cell changes during pregnancy in multiple sclerosis (dated by TCRdb to between 2018 and 2021). In terms of the full investigation: The study examined how the T cell repertoire changed over the course of pregnancy in women with multiple sclerosis.

The method was the immunoSEQ multiplex PCR assay. The source is immuneACCESS, and TCRdb retained only in-frame sequences with V and J called. Part of the clones is not carried over; for the studies checked, unresolved V genes explain less than half of this, and the remainder is unexplained. The sample table lists over 30,000 clones, 88% of them with a count of one. About 1.1% of the sample is in the top ten clones. To note about this clone: There is no known antigen for this receptor. It has no much larger one-base neighbor in the sample; base qualities were not kept.

The CDR1 and CDR2 encoded by the germline V gene (reference sequence) are GTSNPN and SVGIG. Clipping removes 2 bases from V and 11 bases from J, with 13 as the unmatched junction base count. The cysteine opens and the phenylalanine closes a CDR3 of 14 amino acids. Of the read, only the CDR3 DNA is kept; its 42 bases are in frame from base 1. The material sequenced was CD4+ T cells from peripheral blood mononuclear cells, taken before pregnancy. This sequence was found in a female donor with multiple sclerosis, enrolled in a pregnancy study. The chain links TRBV30 with TRBJ1-1; 8 bases in between match TRBD1. The sequenced DNA is TGTGCCTGGAGTCCTCTTAACAGACAGGGGATGGCTTTCTTT. The encoded protein is CAWSPLNRQGMAFF.